This TCR beta chain was identified in a study of beta chain features in type 1 diabetes. Study-level findings and limits: The naive, central memory and Treg TCRB repertoires of patients appeared to be more similar to one another than those of healthy donors. In cDNA sequencing, cells with high TCR expression could be over-represented. Resolution of whether HLA type affects TCRB rearrangement was not achieved here.

This CDR3 spans 14 amino acids. V dropped 2 bases and J dropped 3 bases, with 11 bases sitting between them. From germline, CDR1 is GTSNPN and CDR2 SVGIG (reference sequence). All of the sorted populations showed purity greater than 95%. Isolated RNA was reverse transcribed in full, so expressed TCRB transcripts were sequenced. Generated by immunoSEQ multiplex PCR, the TCRdb table keeps only in-frame clones and is missing some. Of 390,000 or so clones detected, 11% to 15% appear once; the ten largest clones hold roughly 0.035%. This clone was seen a handful of times. Its antigen is currently unknown. The clonotype was recovered from a man younger than 40 in good health. The V and J genes are TRBV30 and TRBJ1-5, with a tentative D call TRBD1 (5 bases). The sample comprised naive CD4+ T cells from blood. CDR3 protein: CAWSMGRDNQPQHF. For the CDR3, the DNA is TGTGCCTGGAGTATGGGCAGGGACAATCAGCCCCAGCATTTT.